Below, 13 T cell receptor beta chains from the same sample are listed, as sequenced in a study of PD-1 blockade in classical Hodgkin lymphoma. Relapse after autologous stem cell transplantation occurred in every patient, and brentuximab vedotin exposure varied. The repertoire was sequenced with immunoSEQ multiplex PCR; TCRdb's copy has only in-frame clones and lacks some. The table lists 46,000 or so clones, roughly 86% of them singletons. The material was peripheral blood mononuclear cells (PBMCs), obtained at baseline. All receptors come from a human donor with classical Hodgkin lymphoma.

The rearrangement uses TRBV5-4 and TRBJ2-6; 10 nucleotides match TRBD1. CDR3 length: 17 amino acids. Germline V gene lookup returns CDR1 SGHNT and CDR2 YYREEE (reference sequence). V lost 4 bases, J lost 0 bases, and 4 bases stayed unmatched. CDR3 sequence reads: CASSSDRGPSGANVLTF. In DNA form, the CDR3 reads TGTGCCAGCAGCAGTGACAGGGGGCCCTCTGGGGCCAACGTCCTGACTTTC.

The genes are TRBV19 and TRBJ2-7; D possibly corresponds to TRBD2 (5 bases). The germline V and J ends were trimmed by 1 base and 2 bases, with 12 bases remaining between them. The germline V gene has CDR1 LNHDA and CDR2 SQIVND (reference sequence). There are 15 residues in the CDR3. The CDR3 protein is CASSIGAGVAYEQYF. As DNA, the CDR3 is TGTGCCAGTAGTATAGGGGCCGGGGTGGCCTACGAGCAGTACTTC.

This clone was observed a single time. The rearrangement uses TRBV27 and TRBJ2-3; 13 bases agree with TRBD2. CDR1 MNHEY and CDR2 SMNVEV come from the germline V gene (reference sequence). The CDR3 runs to 17 residues. V gave up 4 bases and J gave up 6 bases; unmatched junction bases: 10. DNA of the CDR3: TGTGCCAGCAGTTCCTTAGGACTAGCGGGAGTACCTGATACGCAGTATTTT. It yields the protein CASSSLGLAGVPDTQYF.

V gene TRBV6-1 combines with J gene TRBJ1-5; 8 positions match TRBD1. V was pared by 3 bases and J by 5 bases, with 18 bases of the junction left unmatched. Germline V gene sequence: CDR1 MNHNS, CDR2 SASEGT. This CDR3 is built from 19 residues. CDR3 bases: TGTGCCAGCAGTGAGAGGACAGGGCCCTTTAGGCGTGGAGATCAGCCCCAGCATTTT. As protein: CASSERTGPFRRGDQPQHF.

Only a few counts were recorded for this clone. This rearrangement joins TRBV27 to TRBJ1-4; 9 bases align to TRBD1. In germline, CDR1 is MNHEY, CDR2 SMNVEV (reference sequence). The CDR3 contains 14 residues. The J segment lost 9 bases and the V segment lost 0 bases, leaving 2 bases of the junction unmatched. The CDR3, as DNA: TGTGCCAGCAGTTTATCGGGGACAGGGAAAAAACTGTTTTTT. Its translation is CASSLSGTGKKLFF.

The chain has TRBV7-8 and TRBJ1-5; 7 bases agree with TRBD1. Looked up from germline, CDR1 is SGHVS and CDR2 is FQNEAQ. The CDR3 covers 17 residues. V lost 2 bases to trimming and J lost 7 bases; unmatched junction nucleotides: 14. CDR3 protein: CASSLPPRQGLRQPQHF. CDR3 coding DNA: TGTGCCAGCAGCTTACCCCCTCGACAGGGACTCCGACAGCCCCAGCATTTT.

This clone has only one observation. The rearrangement joins TRBV19 to TRBJ2-1, with a possible D match to TRBD2 (5 bases). V was cut by 7 bases and J by 5 bases, with 12 bases left in between. Germline loops: CDR1 LNHDA, CDR2 SQIVND (reference sequence). There are 13 residues in the CDR3. CDR3 sequence: CASTPGINNEQFF. The CDR3 DNA reads TGTGCCAGTACGCCGGGGATCAACAATGAGCAGTTCTTC. The variable domain in full, with the rest retrieved from reference TRBV19 and TRBJ2-1, is DGGITQSPKYLFRKEGQNVTLSCEQNLNHDAMYWYRQDPGQGLRLIYYSQIVNDFQKGDIAEGYSVSREKKESFPLTVTSAQKNPTAFYLCASTPGINNEQFFGPGTRLTVL.

The V call is TRBV9, the J call TRBJ1-3; 8 positions match TRBD1. Trimming cost V 4 bases and J 8 bases; bases outside gene matches: 8. In germline, CDR1 is SGDLS, CDR2 YYNGEE. This CDR3 spans 14 amino acids. CDR3 sequence (DNA): TGTGCCAGCAGCTTCCGGACAGGGATGGACACCATATATTTT. This codes for CASSFRTGMDTIYF.

This rearrangement joins TRBV6-1 to TRBJ2-2; 9 bases agree with TRBD1. Germline V gene data show CDR1 as MNHNS and CDR2 as SASEGT. Trimming took 6 bases from V and 5 from J; bases not matched to a gene: 7. The CDR3 runs 15 residues. The CDR3 coding sequence is TGTGCCAGCAGGGGCCGGGACAGGGCGACCGGGGAGCTGTTTTTT. It translates to CASRGRDRATGELFF.

The chain carries TRBV7-6 and TRBJ1-4, with TRBD1 matching 11 bases. Trimming took 1 base from V and 7 from J; bases not matched to a gene: 5. The CDR3 is 16 residues long. Germline lookup yields CDR1 SGHVS and CDR2 FNYEAQ. CDR3 region: CASSLEVGQGVEKLFF. CDR3 DNA sequence: TGTGCCAGCAGCTTAGAAGTGGGACAGGGGGTTGAAAAACTGTTTTTT.

As to this clone: The junction departs from the called germline gene at one end, perhaps through a read error. The rearrangement joins TRBV29-1 to TRBJ2-1; D remains unclear. CDR3 length: 12 residues. Germline V gene data show CDR1 as SQVTM and CDR2 as ANQGSEA. The CDR3 spells CSVALNYYEQFF. In DNA form, the CDR3 reads TGCAGCGTTGCCCTTAACTACTATGAGCAGTTCTTC.

The chain employs TRBV4-1 and TRBJ2-2; 10 nucleotides align to TRBD2. The CDR3 has 18 residues. V lost 4 bases to trimming and J lost 7 bases; unmatched junction nucleotides: 15. Germline CDR1 MGHRA, CDR2 YSYEKL. The CDR3 protein is CASSLTPVRTSGGGELFF. CDR3 coding DNA: TGCGCCAGCAGCCTGACCCCCGTAAGGACTAGCGGTGGCGGGGAGCTGTTTTTT.

This chain uses TRBV9 with TRBJ2-5; TRBD2 aligns across 9 bases. The J segment lost 5 bases and the V segment lost 4 bases, leaving 9 bases of the junction unmatched. The CDR3 has 15 amino acids. CDR1 SGDLS and CDR2 YYNGEE come from the germline V gene. CDR3 nucleotides: TGTGCCAGCAGCCGCTATGGGGCGGGAGGGGAGACCCAGTACTTC. This codes for CASSRYGAGGETQYF.